The sequence of this TCR beta chain was determined in a study of T cells after yellow fever vaccination. TCRdb re-called the 5' RACE reads with MiXCR, one entry per CDR3 protein. The profile shows 620,000 or so distinct CDR3 sequences, about 12% of them singletons. The sample holds a few counts of this clonotype. Antigen: not known. General study findings and limits: Only a small proportion of the clonotypes turned up in both the CD4 and the CD8 compartments, likely arising from convergent recombination.

The material sequenced was PBMCs, taken on the day of the yellow fever booster vaccination. The sequence came from a man under 40 who received the YFV17D yellow fever vaccine.

The CDR3, as DNA: TGTGCCAGCAGCCCAGGGACTAGCGGCATCCATGAGCAGTTCTTC. Residues: CASSPGTSGIHEQFF. V is TRBV3-1 and J is TRBJ2-1, with 11 positions matching TRBD2. V lost 4 bases to trimming and J lost 8 bases; unmatched junction nucleotides: 7. This CDR3 is built from 15 residues. The germline gives CDR1 LGHDT, CDR2 YNNKEL (reference sequence).